This TCR beta chain was recorded in a study of cytomegalovirus exposure and HLA in healthy donors. Sequencing used immunoSEQ multiplex PCR; TCRdb keeps in-frame clones, though not all of them. The sample shows about 71,000 clones, 94% of them seen only once. Germline trimming cut 5 bases from V and 5 bases from J; bases unmatched to any gene: 1. Germline V gene lookup returns CDR1 SGHTA and CDR2 FQGNSA. The CDR3 length is 13 residues. The sequenced material came from PBMCs. The gene calls are TRBV7-2 and TRBJ2-5, with 11 positions matching TRBD2. The receptor was isolated from a man aged 18 to 29 in good health and CMV-seropositive. The CDR3 nucleotides read TGTGCCAGCAGCGCTAGCGGGGGGGAGACCCAGTACTTC. Protein sequence: CASSASGGETQYF.